This record looks at one T cell receptor beta chain sequence and its context. The entry originates in a study of blood T cell repertoires in COVID-19. Study at large: Sites in the United States, Italy and Spain provided acute and convalescent COVID-19 samples. T cells, B-cell-depleted T cells, or PBMCs provided the cDNA or gDNA that served as material.

In the original workflow: Quantification of nucleated cells was approximated via reference gene primer amplification. Sequencing was performed with immunoSEQ multiplex PCR; in TCRdb, only in-frame clones are kept and a portion is missing. V and J calls plus clone size are reproduced from that table; the DNA served to infer D and trimming. The data show about 350,000 clones, around 91% seen once. Trimming stripped 2 bases from V and 5 bases from J, with 8 bases between. CDR1 and CDR2 (germline): KGHDR, SFDVKD. The CDR3 covers 14 residues. The clonotype originates from a woman aged 18-29 years who had recovered from COVID-19. The genes are TRBV24-1 and TRBJ1-4, with D perhaps matching TRBD1 (5 bases). What was sequenced was peripheral blood. The DNA for the CDR3 is TGTGCCACCAGTGATTCCGGACAAAATGAAAAACTGTTTTTT. Translation: CATSDSGQNEKLFF.